This T cell receptor (beta chain) stems from a study of cytomegalovirus exposure and HLA in healthy donors. Amplification used 60 Vbeta primers and 13 Jbeta primers. The assay was immunoSEQ multiplex PCR, and TCRdb's table has in-frame clones only and misses some. The data hold 100,000 to 150,000 clones, with 84% observed a single time. V trimming: 4 bases; J trimming: 7 bases; junction bases outside the gene matches: 9. CDR3 length: 15 amino acids. From germline, CDR1 is SGHRS and CDR2 YFSETQ. Source material: PBMCs. V usage is TRBV5-1 and J usage is TRBJ2-5, with 11 bases fitting TRBD2. This TCR came from a man aged 45-60 years in good health and CMV-seronegative. CDR3 residues: CASSAGTSGGGTQYF. CDR3 in DNA: TGCGCCAGCAGCGCCGGGACTAGCGGCGGGGGGACCCAGTACTTC.